This TCR beta chain was observed in a study of identical twins. Findings and caveats of the study: Excess sharing by twins proved weaker in beta out-of-frame sequences. Cross-sectional statistical analysis was relied on for the conclusions, without the same donors being followed.

With no exceptions, donors were healthy Caucasians. This clonotype was found a few times. Its antigen remains unidentified. Trimming took 2 bases from V and 3 from J, leaving 14 bases between them. CDR1 and CDR2 (germline): SGHTA, FQGNSA. The CDR3 loop spans 15 amino acids. The cDNA had a unique molecular identifier and a template-switch universal primer site. A single record per CDR3 protein comes from TCRdb applying MiXCR to the 5' RACE reads. The sample includes fewer than 500,000 distinct CDR3 sequences, roughly an eighth of them seen just once. These same data were also listed under a study on yellow fever vaccine responses in identical twins.

This clonotype was sampled from a woman between 18 and 30 years old in good health. The chain recombines TRBV7-2 with TRBJ2-7, with D possibly matching TRBD1 (6 bases). The sample was CD4+ T cells sorted from blood. CDR3 DNA sequence: TGTGCCAGCAGCTTATCCGGGACACTCTTCTACGAGCAGTACTTC. Amino acid sequence: CASSLSGTLFYEQYF.